This paragraph covers one T cell receptor (beta chain) sequence. Its antigen is unidentified. Sequencing used immunoSEQ v3.0 at survey level. Generated by immunoSEQ multiplex PCR, the TCRdb table keeps only in-frame clones and is missing some. The profile shows some 35,000 clones, 82% of them singletons. V lost 3 bases and J lost 4; bases outside the gene matches: 10. CDR3 length: 17 residues. The V gene's germline CDR1 is MNHEY and CDR2 SMNVEV (reference sequence). This sample was included in a study of long-term antiretroviral therapy in people with HIV. Study-level points and caveats: Information on adherence, resistance and therapy changes was unavailable. Upon ART, diversity increased but remained lower than transplant donor controls. Spans of CDR3 length were tighter for HIV repertoires than for controls.

Only United States sites treated participants with HIV. The origin of this receptor is a man between 18 and 35 years old with HIV. The chain recombines TRBV27 with TRBJ2-2; TRBD2 matches 8 bases. The sequenced sample was unsorted PBMCs, obtained 0.6 years after starting antiretroviral therapy. CDR3 sequence: CASSFRKAGVTTGELFF. The CDR3 nucleotides are TGTGCCAGCAGTTTTAGAAAAGCGGGAGTCACCACCGGGGAGCTGTTTTTT.